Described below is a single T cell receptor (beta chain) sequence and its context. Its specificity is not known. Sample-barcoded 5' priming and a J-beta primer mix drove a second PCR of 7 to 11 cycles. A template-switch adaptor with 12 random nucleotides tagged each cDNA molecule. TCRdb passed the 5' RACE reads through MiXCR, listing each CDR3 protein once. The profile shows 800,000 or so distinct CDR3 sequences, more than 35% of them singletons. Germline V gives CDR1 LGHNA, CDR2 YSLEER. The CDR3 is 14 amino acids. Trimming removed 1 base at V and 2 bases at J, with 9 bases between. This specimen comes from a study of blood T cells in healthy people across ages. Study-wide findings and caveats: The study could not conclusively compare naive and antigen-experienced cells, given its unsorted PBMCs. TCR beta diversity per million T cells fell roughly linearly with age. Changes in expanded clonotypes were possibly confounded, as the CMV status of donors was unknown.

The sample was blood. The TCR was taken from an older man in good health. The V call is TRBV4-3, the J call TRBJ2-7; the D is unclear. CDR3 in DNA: TGCGCCAGCAGCCAAGCTCTCCAAACCTACGAGCAGTACTTC. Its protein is CASSQALQTYEQYF.